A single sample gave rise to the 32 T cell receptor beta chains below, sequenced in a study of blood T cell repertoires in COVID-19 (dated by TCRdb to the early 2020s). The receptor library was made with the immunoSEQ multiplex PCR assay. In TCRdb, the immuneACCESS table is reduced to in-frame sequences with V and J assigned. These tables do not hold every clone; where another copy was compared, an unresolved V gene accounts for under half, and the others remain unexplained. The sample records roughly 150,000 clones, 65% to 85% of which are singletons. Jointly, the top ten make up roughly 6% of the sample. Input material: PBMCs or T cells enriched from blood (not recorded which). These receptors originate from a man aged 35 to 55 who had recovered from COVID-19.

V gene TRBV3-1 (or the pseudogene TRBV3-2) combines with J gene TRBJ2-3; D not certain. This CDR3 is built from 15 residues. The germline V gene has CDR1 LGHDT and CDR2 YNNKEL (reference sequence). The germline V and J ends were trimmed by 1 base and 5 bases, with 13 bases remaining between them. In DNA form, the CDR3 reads TGTGCCAGCAGCCAAGGACGAGGTCCTATAGATACGCAGTATTTT. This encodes CASSQGRGPIDTQYF.

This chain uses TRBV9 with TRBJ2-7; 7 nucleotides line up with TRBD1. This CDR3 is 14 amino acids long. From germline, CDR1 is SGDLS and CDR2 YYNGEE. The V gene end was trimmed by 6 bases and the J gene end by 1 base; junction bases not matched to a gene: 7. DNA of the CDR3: TGTGCCAGCAACTCCGGGACAGTTTCCTACGAGCAGTACTTC. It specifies CASNSGTVSYEQYF.

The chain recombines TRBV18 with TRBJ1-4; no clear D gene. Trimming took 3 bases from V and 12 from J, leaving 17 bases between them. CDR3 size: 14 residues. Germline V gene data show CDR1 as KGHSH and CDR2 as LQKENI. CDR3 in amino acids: CASSPAALNEQLFF. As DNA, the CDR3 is TGTGCCAGCTCACCCGCCGCCCTAAATGAGCAACTGTTTTTT.

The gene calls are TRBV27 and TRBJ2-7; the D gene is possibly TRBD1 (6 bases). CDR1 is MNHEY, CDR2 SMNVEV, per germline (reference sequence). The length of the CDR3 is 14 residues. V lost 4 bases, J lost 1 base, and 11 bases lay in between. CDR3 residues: CASSWTASSYEQYV. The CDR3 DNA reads TGTGCCAGCAGTTGGACAGCGTCTTCCTACGAGCAGTACGTC.

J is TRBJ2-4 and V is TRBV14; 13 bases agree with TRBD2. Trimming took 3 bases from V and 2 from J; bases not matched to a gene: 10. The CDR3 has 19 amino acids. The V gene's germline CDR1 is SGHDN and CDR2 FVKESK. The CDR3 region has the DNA TGTGCCAGCAGCCAGACTAGCGGGGGGATGGTGGGTCCCAAAAACATTCAGTACTTC. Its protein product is CASSQTSGGMVGPKNIQYF.

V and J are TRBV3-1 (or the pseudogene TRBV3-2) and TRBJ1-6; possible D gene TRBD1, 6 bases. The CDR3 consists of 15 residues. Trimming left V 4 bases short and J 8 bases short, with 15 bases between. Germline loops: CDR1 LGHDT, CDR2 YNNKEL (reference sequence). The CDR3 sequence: CASSPRGGRDSPLHF. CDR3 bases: TGTGCCAGCAGCCCGCGCGGGGGGCGAGATTCACCCCTCCACTTT.

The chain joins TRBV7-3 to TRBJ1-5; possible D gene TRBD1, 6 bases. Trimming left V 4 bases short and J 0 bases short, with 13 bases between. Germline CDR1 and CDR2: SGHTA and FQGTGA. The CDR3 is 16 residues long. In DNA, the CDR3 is TGTGCCAGCAGCTCTACAGGGACTATTAGCAATCAGCCCCAGCATTTT. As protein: CASSSTGTISNQPQHF.

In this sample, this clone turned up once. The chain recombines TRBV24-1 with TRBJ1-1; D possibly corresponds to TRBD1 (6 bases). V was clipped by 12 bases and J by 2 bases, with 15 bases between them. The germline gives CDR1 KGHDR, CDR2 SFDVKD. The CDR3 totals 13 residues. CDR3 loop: CAGRDKANTEAFF. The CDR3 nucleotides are TGTGCCGGGAGGGACAAGGCAAACACTGAAGCTTTCTTT.

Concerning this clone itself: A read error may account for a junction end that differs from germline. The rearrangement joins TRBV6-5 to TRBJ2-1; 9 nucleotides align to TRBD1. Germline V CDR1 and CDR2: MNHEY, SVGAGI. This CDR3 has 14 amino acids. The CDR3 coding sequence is TGTGCCAGCGGTTACAGGGGGCCCTACAATGAGCAGTTCTTC. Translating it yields CASGYRGPYNEQFF.

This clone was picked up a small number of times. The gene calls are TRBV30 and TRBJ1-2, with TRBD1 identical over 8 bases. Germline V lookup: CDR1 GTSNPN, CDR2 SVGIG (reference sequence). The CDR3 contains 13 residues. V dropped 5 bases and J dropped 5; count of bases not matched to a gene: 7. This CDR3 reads CAWARTGRYGYTF. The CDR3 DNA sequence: TGTGCCTGGGCCCGGACAGGGAGATATGGCTACACCTTC.

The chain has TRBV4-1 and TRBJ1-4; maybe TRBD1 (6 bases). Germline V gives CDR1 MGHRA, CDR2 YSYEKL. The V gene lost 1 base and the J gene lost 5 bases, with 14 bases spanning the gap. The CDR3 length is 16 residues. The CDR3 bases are TGCGCCAGCAGCCAAGGGACCGGACAGCCAAATGAAAAACTGTTTTTT. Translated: CASSQGTGQPNEKLFF.

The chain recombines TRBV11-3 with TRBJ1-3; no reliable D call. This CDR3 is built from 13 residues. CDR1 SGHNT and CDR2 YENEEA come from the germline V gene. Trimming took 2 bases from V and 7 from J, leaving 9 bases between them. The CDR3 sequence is CASSLTSANTIYF. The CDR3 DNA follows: TGTGCCAGCAGCTTAACCAGCGCTAACACCATATATTTT.

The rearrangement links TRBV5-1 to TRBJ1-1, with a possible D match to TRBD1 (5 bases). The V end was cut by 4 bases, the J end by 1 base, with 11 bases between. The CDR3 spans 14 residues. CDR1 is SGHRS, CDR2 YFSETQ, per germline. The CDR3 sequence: CASSAREGNTEAFF. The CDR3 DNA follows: TGCGCCAGCAGCGCCAGGGAGGGGAACACTGAAGCTTTCTTT.

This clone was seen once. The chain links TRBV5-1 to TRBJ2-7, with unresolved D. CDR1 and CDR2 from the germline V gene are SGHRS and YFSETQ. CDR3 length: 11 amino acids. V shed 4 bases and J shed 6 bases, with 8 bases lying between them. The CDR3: CASSLGFEQYF. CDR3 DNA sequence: TGCGCCAGCAGCCTCGGTTTCGAGCAGTACTTC.

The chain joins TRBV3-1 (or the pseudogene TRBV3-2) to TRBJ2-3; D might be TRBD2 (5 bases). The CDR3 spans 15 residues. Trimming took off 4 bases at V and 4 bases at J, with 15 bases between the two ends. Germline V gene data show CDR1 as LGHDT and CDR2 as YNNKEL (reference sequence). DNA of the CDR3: TGTGCCAGCAGCCTCGTCTCGGGATTCTCAGATACGCAGTATTTT. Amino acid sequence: CASSLVSGFSDTQYF.

Here the CDR3 reads CASSLRQGRIYGYTF. The CDR3 nucleotides are TGTGCCAGCAGCTTAAGACAGGGCCGTATCTATGGCTACACCTTC. The rearrangement uses TRBV7-2 and TRBJ1-2; TRBD1 matches at 7 bases. Trimming at V came to 2 bases and at J to 4 bases, leaving 7 bases not matched to a gene. The length of the CDR3 is 15 residues. The V gene's germline CDR1 is SGHTA and CDR2 FQGNSA.

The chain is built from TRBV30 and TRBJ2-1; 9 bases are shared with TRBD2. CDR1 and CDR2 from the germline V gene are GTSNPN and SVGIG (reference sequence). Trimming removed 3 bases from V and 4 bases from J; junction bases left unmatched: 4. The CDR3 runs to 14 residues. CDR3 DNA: TGTGCCTGGAGGACTAGCGGACCTTACAATGAGCAGTTCTTC. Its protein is CAWRTSGPYNEQFF.

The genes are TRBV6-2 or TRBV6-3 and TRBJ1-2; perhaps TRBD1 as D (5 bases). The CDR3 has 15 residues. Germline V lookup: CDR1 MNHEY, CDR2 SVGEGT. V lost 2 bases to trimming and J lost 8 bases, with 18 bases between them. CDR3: CASSYGGDETRGYTF. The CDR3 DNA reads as TGTGCCAGCAGTTACGGGGGGGACGAAACACGGGGCTACACCTTC.

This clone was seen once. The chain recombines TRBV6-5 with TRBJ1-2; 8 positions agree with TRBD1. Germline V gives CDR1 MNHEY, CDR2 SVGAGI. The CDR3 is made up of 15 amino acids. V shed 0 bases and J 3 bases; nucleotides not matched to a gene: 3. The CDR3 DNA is TGTGCCAGCAGTTACTCCACACAGGGGGACTATGGCTACACCTTC. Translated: CASSYSTQGDYGYTF.

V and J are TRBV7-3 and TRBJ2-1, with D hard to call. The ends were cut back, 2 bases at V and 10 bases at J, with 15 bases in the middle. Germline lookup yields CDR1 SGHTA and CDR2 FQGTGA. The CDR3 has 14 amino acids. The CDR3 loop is CASSLVPTSREQFF. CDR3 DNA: TGTGCCAGCAGCTTAGTCCCGACAAGCCGCGAGCAGTTCTTC. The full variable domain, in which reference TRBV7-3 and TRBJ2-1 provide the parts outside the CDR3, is GAGVSQTPSNKVTEKGKYVELRCDPISGHTALYWYRQSLGQGPEFLIYFQGTGAADDSGLPNDRFFAVRPEGSVSTLKIQRTERGDSAVYLCASSLVPTSREQFFGPGTRLTVL.

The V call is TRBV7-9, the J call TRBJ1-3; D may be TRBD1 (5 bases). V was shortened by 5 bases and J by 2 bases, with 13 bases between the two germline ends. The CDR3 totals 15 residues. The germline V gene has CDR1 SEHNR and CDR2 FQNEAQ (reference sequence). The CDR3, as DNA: TGTGCCAGCAGCCAGGGTGCGGGGGCTGGAAACACCATATATTTT. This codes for CASSQGAGAGNTIYF.

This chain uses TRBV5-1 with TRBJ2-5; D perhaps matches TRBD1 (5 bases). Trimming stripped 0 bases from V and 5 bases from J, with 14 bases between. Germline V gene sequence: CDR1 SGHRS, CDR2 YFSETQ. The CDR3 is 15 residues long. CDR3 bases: TGCGCCAGCAGCTTGGGACAGTTGGGTGACGAGACCCAGTACTTC. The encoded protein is CASSLGQLGDETQYF.

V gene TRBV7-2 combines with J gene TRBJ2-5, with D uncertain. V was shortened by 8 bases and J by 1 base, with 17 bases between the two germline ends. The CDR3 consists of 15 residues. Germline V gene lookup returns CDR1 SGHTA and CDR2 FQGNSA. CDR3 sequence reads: CASGSFGQPQETQYF. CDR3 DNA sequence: TGTGCCAGCGGCAGTTTTGGGCAGCCCCAAGAGACCCAGTACTTC. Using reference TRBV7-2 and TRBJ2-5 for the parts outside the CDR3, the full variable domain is GAGVSQSPSNKVTEKGKDVELRCDPISGHTALYWYRQSLGQGLEFLIYFQGNSAPDKSGLPSDRFSAERTGGSVSTLTIQRTQQEDSAVYLCASGSFGQPQETQYFGPGTRLLVL.

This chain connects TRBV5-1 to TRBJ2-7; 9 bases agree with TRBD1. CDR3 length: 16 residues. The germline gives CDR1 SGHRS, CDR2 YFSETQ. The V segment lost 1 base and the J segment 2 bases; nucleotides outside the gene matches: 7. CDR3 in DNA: TGCGCCAGCAGCTTGACCACCGGACAGGGGACCTACGAGCAGTACTTC. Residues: CASSLTTGQGTYEQYF.

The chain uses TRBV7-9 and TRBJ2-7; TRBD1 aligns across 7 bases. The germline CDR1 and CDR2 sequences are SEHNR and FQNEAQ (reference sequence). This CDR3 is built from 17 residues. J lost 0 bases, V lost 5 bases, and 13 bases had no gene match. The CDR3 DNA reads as TGTGCCAGCAGCACCCGCCTCCGGGACAGCCTCTCCTACGAGCAGTACTTC. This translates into CASSTRLRDSLSYEQYF.

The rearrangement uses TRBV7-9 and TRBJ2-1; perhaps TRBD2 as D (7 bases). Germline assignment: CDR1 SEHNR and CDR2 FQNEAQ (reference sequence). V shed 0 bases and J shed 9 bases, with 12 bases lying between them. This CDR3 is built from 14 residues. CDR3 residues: CASSLAGGPLEQFF. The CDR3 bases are TGTGCCAGCAGCTTAGCGGGGGGGCCCCTTGAGCAGTTCTTC. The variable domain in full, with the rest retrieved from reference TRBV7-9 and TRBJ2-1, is DTGVSQNPRHKITKRGQNVTFRCDPISEHNRLYWYRQTLGQGPEFLTYFQNEAQLEKSRLLSDRFSAERPKGSFSTLEIQRTEQGDSAMYLCASSLAGGPLEQFFGPGTRLTVL.

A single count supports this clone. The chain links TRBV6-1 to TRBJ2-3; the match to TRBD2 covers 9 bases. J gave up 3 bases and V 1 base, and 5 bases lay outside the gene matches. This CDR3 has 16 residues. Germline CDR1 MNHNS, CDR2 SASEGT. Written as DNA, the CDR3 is TGTGCCAGCAGTGAAGACCCGCTAGCGGGGACAGATACGCAGTATTTT. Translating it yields CASSEDPLAGTDTQYF.

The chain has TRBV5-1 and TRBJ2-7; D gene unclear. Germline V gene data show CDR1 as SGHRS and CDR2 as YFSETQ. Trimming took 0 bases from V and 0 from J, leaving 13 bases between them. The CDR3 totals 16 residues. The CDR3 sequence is CASSLALSQSSYEQYV. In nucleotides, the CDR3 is TGCGCCAGCAGCTTGGCCCTTTCACAGAGCTCCTACGAGCAGTACGTC.

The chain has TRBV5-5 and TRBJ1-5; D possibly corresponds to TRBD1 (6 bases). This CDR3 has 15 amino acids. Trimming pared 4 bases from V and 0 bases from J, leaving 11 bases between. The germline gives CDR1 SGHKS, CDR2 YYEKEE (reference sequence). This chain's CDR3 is CASSAGTNSNQPQHF. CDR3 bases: TGTGCCAGCAGCGCAGGGACAAATAGCAATCAGCCCCAGCATTTT.

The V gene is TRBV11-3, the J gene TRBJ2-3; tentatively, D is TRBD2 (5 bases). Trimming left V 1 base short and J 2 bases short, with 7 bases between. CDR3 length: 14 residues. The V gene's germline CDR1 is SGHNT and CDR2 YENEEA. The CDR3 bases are TGTGCCAGCAGCTTAGCGGGGATCACAGATACGCAGTATTTT. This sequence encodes CASSLAGITDTQYF.

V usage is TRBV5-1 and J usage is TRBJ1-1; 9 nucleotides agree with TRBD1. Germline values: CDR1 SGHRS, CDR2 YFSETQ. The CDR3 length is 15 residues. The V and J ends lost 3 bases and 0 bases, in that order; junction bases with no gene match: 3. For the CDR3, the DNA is TGCGCCAGCAGCTGGACAGGGGAACTGAACACTGAAGCTTTCTTT. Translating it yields CASSWTGELNTEAFF.

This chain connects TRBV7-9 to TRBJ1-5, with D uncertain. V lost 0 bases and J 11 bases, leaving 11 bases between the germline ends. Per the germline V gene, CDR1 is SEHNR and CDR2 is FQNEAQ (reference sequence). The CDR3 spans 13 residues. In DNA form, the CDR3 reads TGTGCCAGCAGCTTAGCCACGACTTCGGCCCAGCATTTT. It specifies CASSLATTSAQHF.